This TCR beta chain was profiled in a study of OX40 agonist ivuxolimab in advanced cancers. In germline, CDR1 is SNHLY, CDR2 FYNNEI. The CDR3 runs to 16 residues. After removal of 1 base from V and 6 bases from J, the junction contained 8 bases not matched to a gene. Study observations and caveats: Some patients without response likewise showed low normalized clonal expansion.

Using immunoSEQ multiplex PCR, the repertoire was profiled, and TCRdb retains in-frame clones only, with some absent. This table has tens of thousands of clones, 90% appearing once. The investigators sampled blood at baseline, at cycle 4 day 1, and at cycle 7 day 1. Comment on this clone: Its antigen is currently unknown.

The chain combines TRBV2 with TRBJ2-1; the match to TRBD2 covers 8 bases. The clonotype was recovered from an adult with an advanced solid tumor such as melanoma, head and neck, liver or kidney cancer. Sample: CD4+ or CD8+ T cells sorted from blood, taken in a trial of the OX40 agonist ivuxolimab. CDR3 protein: CASSEVVGGGLNEQFF. CDR3 bases: TGTGCCAGCAGTGAAGTTGTCGGGGGGGGACTCAATGAGCAGTTCTTC.